This section outlines one T cell receptor beta chain sequence together with its context. CD45RO-negative cells were positively selected for CCR7, leaving out terminally differentiated effector memory CD45RA+ cells. The table came from immunoSEQ multiplex PCR; TCRdb's copy has only in-frame clones and leaves some out. The table lists about 2.2 million clones, around 93% of them singletons. J was trimmed by 5 bases and V by 5 bases; bases with no gene match: 7. From germline, CDR1 is SEHNR and CDR2 FQNEAQ (reference sequence). CDR3 length: 16 residues. This record comes from a study of shared clonotypes between healthy human individuals.

This sequence originates from a man aged 18 to 29 in good health. Some clones in this sample may be carry-over from other donors' samples. The chain has TRBV7-9 and TRBJ2-5; 14 positions match TRBD2. Source material: naive CD8+ T cells from PBMCs. Here the CDR3 reads CASSPGTSGRYETQYF. The CDR3 region has the DNA TGTGCCAGCAGCCCGGGGACTAGCGGGAGATACGAGACCCAGTACTTC.